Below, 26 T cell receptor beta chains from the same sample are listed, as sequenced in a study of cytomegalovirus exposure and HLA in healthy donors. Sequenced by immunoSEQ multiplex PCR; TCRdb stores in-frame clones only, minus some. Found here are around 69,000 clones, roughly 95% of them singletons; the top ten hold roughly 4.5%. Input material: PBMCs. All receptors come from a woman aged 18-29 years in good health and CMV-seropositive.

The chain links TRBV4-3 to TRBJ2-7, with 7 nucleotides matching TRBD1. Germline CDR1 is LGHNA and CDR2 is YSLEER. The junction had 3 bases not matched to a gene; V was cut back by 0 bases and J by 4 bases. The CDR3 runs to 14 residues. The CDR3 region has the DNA TGCGCCAGCAGCCAAGATAACAGGGGATACGAGCAGTACTTC. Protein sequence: CASSQDNRGYEQYF.

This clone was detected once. The CDR3 DNA reads TGTGCCAGCAGTTCACTAGCGGGAGTGGCCGGGGAGCTGTTTTTT. This gives the protein CASSSLAGVAGELFF. The chain is built from TRBV6-5 and TRBJ2-2; 11 bases line up with TRBD2. Per germline, CDR1 MNHEY and CDR2 SVGAGI. The ends lost 4 bases at V and 6 bases at J; junction bases unmatched: 4. The length of the CDR3 is 15 residues.

The CDR3 nucleotides read TGCGCCAGCAGCCAGGTCACAGGGTTCGACGAGCAGTACTTC. Residues: CASSQVTGFDEQYF. The V and J genes are TRBV4-1 and TRBJ2-7; tentative D call: TRBD1 (6 bases). The CDR3 contains 14 residues. V lost 3 bases and J 5 bases, leaving 14 bases between the germline ends. In germline, CDR1 is MGHRA, CDR2 YSYEKL.

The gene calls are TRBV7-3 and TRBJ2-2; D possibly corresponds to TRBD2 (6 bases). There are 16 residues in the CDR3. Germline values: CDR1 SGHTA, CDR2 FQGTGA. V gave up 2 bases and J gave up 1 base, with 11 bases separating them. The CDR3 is CASSLSGTGNTGELFF. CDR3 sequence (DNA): TGTGCCAGCAGCTTATCAGGGACTGGGAACACCGGGGAGCTGTTTTTT.

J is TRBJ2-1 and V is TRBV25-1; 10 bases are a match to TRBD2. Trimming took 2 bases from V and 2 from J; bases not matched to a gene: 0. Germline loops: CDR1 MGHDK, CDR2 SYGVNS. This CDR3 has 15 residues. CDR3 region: CASSEGTSAYNEQFF. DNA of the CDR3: TGTGCCAGCAGTGAAGGGACTAGCGCCTACAATGAGCAGTTCTTC.

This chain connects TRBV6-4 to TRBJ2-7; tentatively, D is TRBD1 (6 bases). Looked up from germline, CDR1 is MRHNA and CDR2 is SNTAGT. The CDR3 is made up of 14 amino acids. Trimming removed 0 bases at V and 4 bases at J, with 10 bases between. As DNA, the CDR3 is TGTGCCAGCAGTGACTCGGAACAGGGTTACGAGCAGTACTTC. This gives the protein CASSDSEQGYEQYF.

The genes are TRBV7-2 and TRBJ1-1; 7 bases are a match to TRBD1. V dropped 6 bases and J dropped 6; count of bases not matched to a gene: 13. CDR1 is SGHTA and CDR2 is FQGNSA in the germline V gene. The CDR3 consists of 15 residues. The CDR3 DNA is TGTGCCAGCAGATCAGTAACAGGGGTAAGCGCTGAAGCTTTCTTT. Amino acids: CASRSVTGVSAEAFF. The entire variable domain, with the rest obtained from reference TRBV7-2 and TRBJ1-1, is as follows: GAGVSQSPSNKVTEKGKDVELRCDPISGHTALYWYRQSLGQGLEFLIYFQGNSAPDKSGLPSDRFSAERTGGSVSTLTIQRTQQEDSAVYLCASRSVTGVSAEAFFGQGTRLTVV.

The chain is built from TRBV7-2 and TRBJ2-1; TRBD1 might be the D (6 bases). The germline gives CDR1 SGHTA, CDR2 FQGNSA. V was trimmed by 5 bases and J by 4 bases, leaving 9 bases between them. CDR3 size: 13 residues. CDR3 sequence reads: CASSAQGYNEQFF. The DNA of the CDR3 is TGTGCCAGCAGCGCCCAGGGGTACAATGAGCAGTTCTTC. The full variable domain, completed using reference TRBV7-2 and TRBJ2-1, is GAGVSQSPSNKVTEKGKDVELRCDPISGHTALYWYRQSLGQGLEFLIYFQGNSAPDKSGLPSDRFSAERTGGSVSTLTIQRTQQEDSAVYLCASSAQGYNEQFFGPGTRLTVL.

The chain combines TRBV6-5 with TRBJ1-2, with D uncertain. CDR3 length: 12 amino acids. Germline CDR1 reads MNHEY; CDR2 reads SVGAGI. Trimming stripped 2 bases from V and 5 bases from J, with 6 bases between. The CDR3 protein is CASSYGGYGYTF. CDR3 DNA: TGTGCCAGCAGTTACGGAGGGTATGGCTACACCTTC.

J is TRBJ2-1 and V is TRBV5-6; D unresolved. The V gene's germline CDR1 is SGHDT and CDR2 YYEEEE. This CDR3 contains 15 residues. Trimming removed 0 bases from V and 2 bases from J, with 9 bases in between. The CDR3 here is CASSLVRNTYNEQFF. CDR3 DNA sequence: TGTGCCAGCAGCTTGGTACGTAACACCTACAATGAGCAGTTCTTC.

Here the CDR3 DNA reads TGCGCCAGCAGCCAAGCGGCATACAATGAGCAGTTCTTC. Translated: CASSQAAYNEQFF. The gene calls are TRBV5-1 and TRBJ2-1; a possible D gene is TRBD2 (5 bases). CDR1 is SGHRS and CDR2 is YFSETQ in the germline V gene. The CDR3 contains 13 residues. V was clipped by 4 bases and J by 4 bases, with 9 bases between them.

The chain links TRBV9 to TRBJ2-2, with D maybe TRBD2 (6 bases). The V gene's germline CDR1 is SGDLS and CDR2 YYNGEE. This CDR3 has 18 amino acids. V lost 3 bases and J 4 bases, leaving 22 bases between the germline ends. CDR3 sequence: CASSARPPSGSGTGELFF. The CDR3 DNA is TGTGCCAGCAGCGCCCGCCCCCCAAGCGGGTCAGGCACCGGGGAGCTGTTTTTT.

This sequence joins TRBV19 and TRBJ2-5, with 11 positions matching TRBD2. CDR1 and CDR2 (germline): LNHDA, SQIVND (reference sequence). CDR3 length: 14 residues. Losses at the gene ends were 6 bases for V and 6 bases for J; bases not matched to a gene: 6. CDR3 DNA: TGTGCCAGTAGCACTAGCGGGAGTACCCAGACCCAGTACTTC. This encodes CASSTSGSTQTQYF.

The CDR3 spells CASSKLAGYSYEQYF. The DNA of the CDR3 is TGTGCCAGCAGTAAGCTAGCGGGGTACTCCTACGAGCAGTACTTC. The chain has TRBV25-1 and TRBJ2-7; TRBD2 matches 9 bases. The CDR3 runs to 15 residues. Trimming removed 5 bases from V and 0 bases from J; junction bases left unmatched: 5. Per germline, CDR1 MGHDK and CDR2 SYGVNS.

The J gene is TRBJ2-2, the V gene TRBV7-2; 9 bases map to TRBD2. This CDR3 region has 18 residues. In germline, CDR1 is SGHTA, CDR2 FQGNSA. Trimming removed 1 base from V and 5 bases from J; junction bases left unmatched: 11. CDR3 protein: CASSLGFGSGRRTGELFF. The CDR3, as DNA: TGTGCCAGCAGCTTAGGGTTCGGGAGCGGGAGGCGGACCGGGGAGCTGTTTTTT.

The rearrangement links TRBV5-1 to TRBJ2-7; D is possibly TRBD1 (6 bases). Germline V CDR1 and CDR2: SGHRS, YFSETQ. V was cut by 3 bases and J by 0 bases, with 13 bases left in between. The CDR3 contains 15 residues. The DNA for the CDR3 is TGCGCCAGCAGCTCCGGACAGCCCGGCTCCTACGAGCAGTACTTC. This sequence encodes CASSSGQPGSYEQYF. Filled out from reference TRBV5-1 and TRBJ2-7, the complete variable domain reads KAGVTQTPRYLIKTRGQQVTLSCSPISGHRSVSWYQQTPGQGLQFLFEYFSETQRNKGNFPGRFSGRQFSNSRSEMNVSTLELGDSALYLCASSSGQPGSYEQYFGPGTRLTVT.

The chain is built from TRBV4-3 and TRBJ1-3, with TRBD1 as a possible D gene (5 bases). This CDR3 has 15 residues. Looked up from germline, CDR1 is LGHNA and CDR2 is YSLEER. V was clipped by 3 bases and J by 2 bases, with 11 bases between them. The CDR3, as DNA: TGCGCCAGCAGCCAGACAGTTTCCCCTGGAAACACCATATATTTT. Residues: CASSQTVSPGNTIYF.

The CDR3 DNA reads as TGTGCCAGCAGCTTAGCTCCAGGGGAAACTGAAGCTTTCTTT. Translating it yields CASSLAPGETEAFF. This sequence joins TRBV7-8 and TRBJ1-1; perhaps TRBD1 as D (6 bases). This CDR3 contains 14 residues. V shed 0 bases and J shed 5 bases, with 10 bases lying between them. The germline CDR1 and CDR2 sequences are SGHVS and FQNEAQ.

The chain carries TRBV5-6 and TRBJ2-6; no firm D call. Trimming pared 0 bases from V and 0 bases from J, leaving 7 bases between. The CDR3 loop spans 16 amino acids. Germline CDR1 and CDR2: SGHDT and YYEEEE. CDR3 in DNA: TGTGCCAGCAGCTTGGTAACGAGCTCTGGGGCCAACGTCCTGACTTTC. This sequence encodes CASSLVTSSGANVLTF.

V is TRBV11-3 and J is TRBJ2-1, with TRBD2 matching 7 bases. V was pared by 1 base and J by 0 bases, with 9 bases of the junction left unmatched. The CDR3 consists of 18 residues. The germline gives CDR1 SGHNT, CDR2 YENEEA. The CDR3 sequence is CASSLGGWGRASYNEQFF. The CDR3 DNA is TGTGCCAGCAGCTTAGGGGGGTGGGGGAGGGCCTCCTACAATGAGCAGTTCTTC.

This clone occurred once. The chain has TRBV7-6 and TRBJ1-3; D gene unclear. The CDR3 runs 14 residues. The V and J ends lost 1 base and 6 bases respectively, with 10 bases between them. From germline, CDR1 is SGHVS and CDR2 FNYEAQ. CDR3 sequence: CASSLVEEQNTIYF. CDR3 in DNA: TGTGCCAGCAGCTTAGTTGAGGAGCAAAACACCATATATTTT.

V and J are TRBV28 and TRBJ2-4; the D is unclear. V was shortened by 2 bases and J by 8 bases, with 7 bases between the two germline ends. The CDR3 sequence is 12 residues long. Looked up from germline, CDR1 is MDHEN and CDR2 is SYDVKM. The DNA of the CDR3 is TGTGCCAGCAGTTTAGAGTTTCACATTCAGTACTTC. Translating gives CASSLEFHIQYF.

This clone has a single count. CDR3: CSAEIGTNGYTF. CDR3 nucleotide sequence: TGCAGCGCCGAGATCGGGACTAACGGCTACACCTTC. The chain uses TRBV29-1 and TRBJ1-2, with D possibly being TRBD1 (5 bases). Trimming took off 7 bases at V and 8 bases at J, with 17 bases between the two ends. The CDR3 runs to 12 residues. The germline gives CDR1 SQVTM, CDR2 ANQGSEA.

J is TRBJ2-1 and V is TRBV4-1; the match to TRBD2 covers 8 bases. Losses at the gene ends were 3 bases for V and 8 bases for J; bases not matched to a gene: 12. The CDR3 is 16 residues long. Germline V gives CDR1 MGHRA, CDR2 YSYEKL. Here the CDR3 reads CASSHSAGDASDEQFF. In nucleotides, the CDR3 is TGCGCCAGCAGCCACTCAGCGGGAGATGCCTCGGATGAGCAGTTCTTC.

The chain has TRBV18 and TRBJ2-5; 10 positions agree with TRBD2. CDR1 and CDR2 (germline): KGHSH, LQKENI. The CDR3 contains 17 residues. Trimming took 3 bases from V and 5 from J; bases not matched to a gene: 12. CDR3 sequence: CASSPAASGSRRETQYF. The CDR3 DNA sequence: TGTGCCAGCTCACCGGCGGCTAGCGGGAGTCGTAGGGAGACCCAGTACTTC.

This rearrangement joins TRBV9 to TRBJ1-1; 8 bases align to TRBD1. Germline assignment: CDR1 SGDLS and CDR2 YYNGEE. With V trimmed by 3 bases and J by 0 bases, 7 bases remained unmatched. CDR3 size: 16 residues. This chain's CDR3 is CASSGYRGGVNTEAFF. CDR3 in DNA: TGTGCCAGCAGCGGCTACAGGGGGGGCGTGAACACTGAAGCTTTCTTT.